The 4 T cell receptor beta chains reported below all come from one sample, sequenced in a study of blood T cell repertoires in COVID-19. Method: immunoSEQ multiplex PCR; TCRdb's copy keeps in-frame clones and lacks some. Seen here are about 200,000 clones, approximately 82% observed once, and the top ten hold over 9.5%. The sequenced material came from peripheral blood. Receptor source: a woman in her thirties or forties with acute or convalescent COVID-19.

The chain employs TRBV2 and TRBJ2-7; the match to TRBD1 covers 7 bases. Per the germline V gene, CDR1 is SNHLY and CDR2 is FYNNEI. Trimming removed 6 bases from V and 4 bases from J; junction bases left unmatched: 9. The CDR3 runs to 14 residues. This CDR3 reads CASRPGGVLYEQYF. The DNA of the CDR3 is TGTGCCAGCAGACCAGGGGGTGTGCTTTACGAGCAGTACTTC.

Here the CDR3 DNA reads TGCGCCAGCAGCTCCGCCACAGGGGGCGTAGATGGCTACACCTTC. This gives the protein CASSSATGGVDGYTF. The chain combines TRBV5-1 with TRBJ1-2; 9 bases are a match to TRBD1. With 3 bases clipped from V and 6 bases from J, the junction kept 9 bases outside the gene matches. Germline V gives CDR1 SGHRS, CDR2 YFSETQ. This CDR3 spans 15 amino acids.

The V call is TRBV7-2, the J call TRBJ1-5; D unresolved. From germline, CDR1 is SGHTA and CDR2 FQGNSA. The CDR3 covers 13 residues. V lost 2 bases, J lost 5 bases, and 7 bases lay in between. CDR3 sequence reads: CASSLTRYQPQHF. CDR3 in DNA: TGTGCCAGCAGCTTAACCAGATATCAGCCCCAGCATTTT.

The chain combines TRBV7-2 with TRBJ1-1; the D gene is possibly TRBD1 (5 bases). This CDR3 contains 13 residues. Germline CDR1 reads SGHTA; CDR2 reads FQGNSA. Trimming left V 1 base short and J 5 bases short, with 8 bases between. CDR3 region: CASSLDRSTEAFF. The CDR3 nucleotides read TGTGCCAGCAGCTTAGACAGGTCAACTGAAGCTTTCTTT.